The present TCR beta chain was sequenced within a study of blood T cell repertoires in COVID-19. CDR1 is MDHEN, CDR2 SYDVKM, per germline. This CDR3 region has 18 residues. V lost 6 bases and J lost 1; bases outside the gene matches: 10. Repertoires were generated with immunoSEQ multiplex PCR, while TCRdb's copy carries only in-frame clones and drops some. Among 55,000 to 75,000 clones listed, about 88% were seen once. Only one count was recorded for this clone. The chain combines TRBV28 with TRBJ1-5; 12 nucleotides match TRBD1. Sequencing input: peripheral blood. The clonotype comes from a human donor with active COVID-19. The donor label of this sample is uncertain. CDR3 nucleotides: TGTGCCAGCAGATCGGGACAGGGGGCGGGAAGAAGCAATCAGCCCCAGCATTTT. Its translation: CASRSGQGAGRSNQPQHF.